This record looks at one T cell receptor beta chain sequence and its context. The data were taken from a study of blood T cell repertoires in COVID-19. Overall study: From the United States, Italy and Spain came samples of acute and convalescent COVID-19. T cells, B-cell-depleted T cells, or PBMCs provided the cDNA or gDNA that served as material.

V was pared by 6 bases and J by 5 bases, with 14 bases between. The CDR3 has 13 amino acids. Per germline, CDR1 MNHEY and CDR2 SVGAGI. Methods used by the authors: Amplification of reference gene primers was used by the study to estimate nucleated cell counts. The protocol was immunoSEQ multiplex PCR, while the TCRdb copy is restricted to in-frame clones and leaves out a portion. V and J calls and clone size are those listed in that table; D and trimming were worked out from the DNA. The sample contains 80,000 or so clones, approximately 80% of which appear only once. The TCR originated in a man of 80 years or more with acute or convalescent COVID-19. The V and J genes are TRBV6-5 and TRBJ2-7; the D gene is possibly TRBD2 (6 bases). Source material: peripheral blood. The CDR3 DNA follows: TGTGCCAGCAGCCCAAGAGGGAGGAACGAGCAGTACTTC. Protein product: CASSPRGRNEQYF.